The present T cell receptor beta chain was sequenced within a study of graft-versus-host responses after intestinal transplantation. Study details: Recipients got multivisceral, liver-intestinal, or isolated intestinal transplants. Recipients were all induced with anti-thymocyte globulin, then given tacrolimus and steroids for approximately 3 years. Study results and caveats: Detected in recipient marrow were GvH clones, some of which were first observed in ileum or blood. Patients with graft-donor T cell macrochimerism had high graft-versus-host to host-versus-graft clonal ratios in allografts.

The method was immunoSEQ multiplex PCR; TCRdb's version includes in-frame clones alone and lacks a portion of them. Here the sample spans about 120,000 clones, 90% to 95% being singletons. Concerning this clone: Its antigen is unidentified.

Sequenced here: unstimulated CD8+ T cells sorted from spleen or lymph node cells, sampled before intestinal transplant. This receptor was taken from a human donor who received an intestinal transplant.

In DNA, the CDR3 is TGTGCCAGCAGCTTAGACCGGGTCTTGTGGGCTGAAGCTTTCTTT. It translates to CASSLDRVLWAEAFF. The V and J genes are TRBV7-8 and TRBJ1-1; D not resolved. This CDR3 region has 15 residues. CDR1 is SGHVS and CDR2 is FQNEAQ in the germline V gene. V was cut by 1 base and J by 6 bases, with 15 bases left in between. The entire variable domain, with the rest obtained from reference TRBV7-8 and TRBJ1-1, is as follows: GAGVSQSPRYKVAKRGQDVALRCDPISGHVSLFWYQQALGQGPEFLTYFQNEAQLDKSGLPSDRFFAERPEGSVSTLKIQRTQQEDSAVYLCASSLDRVLWAEAFFGQGTRLTVV.